Listed below are T cell receptor beta chains from one sample, sequenced in a study of CD8+CD57+ T cells in acquired aplastic anemia. Using its own MiXCR run on the reads, TCRdb lists one record per CDR3 protein. The sample consists of some 160,000 distinct CDR3 sequences, around half of them appearing once. Sequencing was done on a sample of sorted CD4+, CD8+, or CD8+CD57+ T cells (not recorded which) from PBMCs. The receptors originated from a human donor with aplastic anemia. Each CDR3 is given with its conserved first and last residue. A D gene is named only where the DNA matches it firmly. Some rows mark clone size as missing; the rest say once, few, many or name a class of expanded clone.

v_call,clone_size,j_call,cdr3_length,d_call,cdr3_aa,cdr3_nt
TRBV10-1,NA,TRBJ1-2,14,NA,CASSESIRGYGYTF,TGCGCCAGCAGTGAGTCTATCAGAGGATATGGCTACACCTTC
TRBV7-3,many,TRBJ2-1,13,NA,CASSGGWGGEQFF,TGTGCCAGCAGCGGAGGCTGGGGCGGTGAGCAGTTCTTC
TRBV15,many,TRBJ2-5,14,TRBD1,CATSRQGAGETQYF,TGTGCCACCAGCAGACAGGGGGCCGGGGAGACCCAGTACTTC
TRBV15,many,TRBJ1-4,15,TRBD1,CATSPQDRGLEKLFF,TGTGCCACCAGCCCCCAAGACAGGGGCTTGGAAAAACTGTTTTTT
TRBV15,many,TRBJ1-1,12,NA,CATSRDQQEAFF,TGTGCCACCAGCAGAGATCAACAGGAAGCTTTCTTT
TRBV10-3,NA,TRBJ2-1,14,TRBD2,CAIQGGSPHNEQFF,TGTGCCATCCAGGGCGGGAGCCCCCACAATGAGCAGTTCTTC
TRBV19,many,TRBJ1-3,17,NA,CASSISEGLNSGNTIYF,TGTGCCAGTAGTATTAGTGAGGGCTTAAACTCTGGAAACACCATATATTTT
TRBV11-2,NA,TRBJ2-7,15,TRBD1,CASSIRTGVLDEQYF,TGTGCCAGCAGCATCCGCACAGGGGTTCTCGACGAGCAGTACTTC
TRBV10-3,NA,TRBJ2-5,13,NA,CAISESIGEPQYF,TGTGCCATCAGTGAGTCGATCGGAGAGCCCCAGTACTTC
TRBV7-6,medium-sized,TRBJ1-1,13,NA,CASSSDRNTEAFF,TGTGCCAGCAGCTCAGACAGGAACACTGAAGCTTTCTTT
TRBV20-1,many,TRBJ2-7,15,TRBD1,CSAINPGQGAYEQYF,TGCAGTGCTATTAATCCGGGACAGGGGGCTTACGAGCAGTACTTC
TRBV5-1,many,TRBJ2-1,15,TRBD2,CASSETSGSYNEQFF,TGCGCCAGCAGCGAAACTAGCGGGAGTTACAATGAGCAGTTCTTC
TRBV9,NA,TRBJ1-1,14,NA,CASSALGGNTEAFF,TGTGCCAGCAGCGCTTTGGGAGGTAACACTGAAGCTTTCTTT
TRBV10-2,NA,TRBJ1-5,12,NA,CASSEGSQPQHF,TGCGCCAGCAGTGAGGGAAGTCAGCCCCAGCATTTT
TRBV7-6,NA,TRBJ2-1,13,NA,CASSPSVANEQFF,TGTGCCAGCAGCCCTAGTGTTGCGAATGAGCAGTTCTTC
TRBV2,NA,TRBJ2-7,13,TRBD1,CASSEGTGETQYF,TGTGCCAGCAGTGAGGGGACAGGGGAAACGCAGTACTTC
TRBV10-3,NA,TRBJ1-2,15,TRBD1,CAINRPGQGDYGYTF,TGTGCCATCAACAGACCGGGACAGGGAGACTATGGCTACACCTTC